This T cell receptor (beta chain) derives from a study of blood T cell repertoires in COVID-19 (dated by TCRdb to 2019 to 2021). Broadly, across the study: Samples covering the acute and convalescent phases of COVID-19 were provided by collaborators in the United States, Italy and Spain. Subjects who had been exposed to COVID-19, were actively infected with it, or had recovered from it provided the deeply sampled blood TCRbeta repertoires that made up the dataset. The repertoires were released in a freely available public database intended as a resource for research on the immune response to SARS-CoV-2. HLA class I and class II types, where available, came from metadata supplied by the sample provider rather than from assay-based typing. The prospective study material was composed of cDNA or gDNA derived from T cells, B-cell-depleted T cells, or PBMCs. A de-identified subject ID, COVID-19 status, age in years and sex were almost always included in the sample metadata. Samples were obtained from the ongoing ImmuneRACE study (first 160 participants) and from approximately 1,200 subjects provided by 6 global collaborators. Study-wide conclusions, independent of this receptor: How much clinical and demographic metadata was included differed by source and by participant, and the metadata was provided uncurated.

TCRbeta CDR3 regions were amplified from genomic DNA using the immunoSEQ Assay, a bias-controlled multiplex PCR. Turning to the authors' computational methods: The number of nucleated cells in each sample was estimated by amplification of reference gene primers within the assay. To quantify the absolute abundance of each unique TCRbeta CDR3 rearrangement, sequence reads were collapsed and filtered. Productive Simpson clonality was computed per sample as the square root of Simpson's diversity index over productive rearrangements. What TCRdb holds here is the immuneACCESS table cut down to in-frame rearrangements. Part of the clones is not present; checked against another copy, under half of the missing clones reflect an unresolved V gene, and the others are unexplained. V and J calls and clone size are as listed in that table; D and trimming were resolved from the DNA. In this sample the table shows roughly 100,000 clones, roughly 81% of which occur a single time. The top ten clonotypes cover more than 4% of the sample.

At one collaborating source in Seattle, patients were enrolled during active infection and were followed longitudinally through the course of disease. Whole blood was collected in K2EDTA tubes by collaborating institutions according to the institutions' own protocols. For TCRbeta analysis, collaborators shipped samples in one of three forms: frozen whole blood, isolated PBMCs, or DNA extracted from either of those sample types. The germline V gene (reference sequence) sets CDR1 to MNHEY and CDR2 to SMNVEV. V ends up 4 bases short and J 1 base short, with an unmatched junction base count of 11. The CDR3 holds 17 amino acids from the cysteine to the phenylalanine. The read is trimmed to its CDR3 DNA, 51 bases read in frame from base 1. Turning to this clone: The antigen this receptor binds is unknown. No much larger clone is present one base from it, and per-base qualities are unavailable.

The clonotype comes from a man older than 75 with COVID-19, enrolled during active disease. The sequencing input was peripheral blood. The sequence links TRBV27 to TRBJ1-2, with TRBD1 identical over 8 junction bases. The CDR3 amino acid sequence is: CASSSNQDRVDNYGYTF. The bases read TGTGCCAGCAGTTCCAACCAGGACAGGGTGGATAACTATGGCTACACCTTC.